A few counts support the clone carrying this T cell receptor beta chain. Germline values: CDR1 SGHKS, CDR2 YYEKEE (reference sequence). This CDR3 is built from 17 residues. V was pared by 3 bases and J by 3 bases, with 22 bases between. The sample belongs to a study of T-cell reconstitution after alpha-beta-depleted transplantation in children. Preparation of the TCRbeta library used unique molecular identifiers. TCRdb used MiXCR to reprocess the PCR reads, holding one entry per CDR3 protein. Of about 540,000 distinct CDR3 sequences detected, around 18% appear once; the ten largest clones hold approximately 3%.

The TCR was taken from a human donor who donated a stem cell graft to a child with acute lymphoblastic leukemia. This sample comprised PBMCs from the stem cell graft donor, obtained from the stem cell graft. V is TRBV5-5 and J is TRBJ2-7; TRBD1 or TRBD2 may be the D gene (5 bases each). Written as DNA, the CDR3 is TGTGCCAGCAGCTCCGCTTGGGGACGCCAAAAGAGCTACGAGCAGTACTTC. It translates to CASSSAWGRQKSYEQYF.